These 6 T cell receptor beta chains share one sample of origin, sequenced in a study of shared clonotypes between healthy human individuals. Measured with immunoSEQ multiplex PCR; TCRdb has only the in-frame clones, and not every one. The data show some 2,400,000 clones, approximately 96% seen once. The sequenced material came from naive CD4+ T cells sorted from blood. As for subset: CD45RA+ positively selected. The receptors stem from a man between 18 and 29 years old in good health.

In DNA form, the CDR3 reads TGTGCCAGCAGCGGGGACAGGGGAGGGACTGAAGCTTTCTTT. It specifies CASSGDRGGTEAFF. This rearrangement joins TRBV5-6 to TRBJ1-1; TRBD1 matches at 10 bases. Trimming cost V 4 bases and J 5 bases; bases outside gene matches: 5. The V gene's germline CDR1 is SGHDT and CDR2 YYEEEE. This CDR3 is 14 amino acids long.

The chain recombines TRBV5-4 with TRBJ2-1; 9 positions match TRBD1. With 4 bases clipped from V and 9 bases from J, the junction kept 8 bases outside the gene matches. The CDR3 is made up of 14 amino acids. Germline loops: CDR1 SGHNT, CDR2 YYREEE (reference sequence). The CDR3, as DNA: TGTGCCAGCAGCCTCCGGGACAGGGTTACTGAGCAGTTCTTC. As protein: CASSLRDRVTEQFF.

This chain links TRBV9 with TRBJ2-6; 10 positions agree with TRBD2. Per the germline V gene, CDR1 is SGDLS and CDR2 is YYNGEE. The CDR3 totals 18 residues. After removal of 3 bases from V and 4 bases from J, the junction contained 10 bases not matched to a gene. This CDR3 is CASSGRVAGGRGANVLTF. The CDR3 nucleotides are TGTGCCAGCAGCGGTCGGGTAGCGGGAGGACGCGGGGCCAACGTCCTGACTTTC.

This clone was counted a single time. The chain combines TRBV18 with TRBJ2-1, with D hard to call. This CDR3 is built from 14 residues. V lost 0 bases and J 10 bases, leaving 13 bases between the germline ends. Germline-derived CDR1 and CDR2 are KGHSH and LQKENI. The CDR3, as DNA: TGTGCCAGCTCACCACCTCCGGGTCGTCCAGAGCAGTTCTTC. Translated: CASSPPPGRPEQFF.

V gene TRBV7-2 combines with J gene TRBJ2-7; D gene ambiguous. Germline CDR1 reads SGHTA; CDR2 reads FQGNSA. Trimming shortened V by 5 bases and J by 9 bases, and 11 bases separated the two germline ends. CDR3 length equals 11 residues. In DNA, the CDR3 is TGTGCCAGCAGCCCCCAGCAGGTGCAGTACTTC. This codes for CASSPQQVQYF.

The rearrangement uses TRBV10-3 and TRBJ2-7, with TRBD2 matching 12 bases. Germline assignment: CDR1 ENHRY and CDR2 SYGVKD. V was pared by 6 bases and J by 2 bases, with 2 bases of the junction left unmatched. The length of the CDR3 is 14 residues. In DNA form, the CDR3 reads TGTGCCATCAGCGCTAGCGGGGGGGCCTACGAGCAGTACTTC. Protein product: CAISASGGAYEQYF.